These T cell receptor beta chains were read from a single sample in a study of T cells in Graves' hyperthyroidism and ophthalmopathy. TCRdb recomputed calls from the multiplex PCR reads with MiXCR, one row per CDR3 protein. This sample has hundreds of thousands of distinct CDR3 sequences, with around 19% found just once. What was sequenced was blood. The origin of the receptors is a woman aged 50 to 65 with Graves' hyperthyroidism that later progressed to Graves' ophthalmopathy. Both conserved end residues are part of each CDR3. A D gene is named only where the DNA matches it firmly. Size values are once, few and many counts, or a class for expanded clones, and some rows have none.

j_call d_call clone_size v_call cdr3_aa cdr3_nt
TRBJ2-1 TRBD1 many TRBV18 CASSPPGQGAGDEQFF TGTGCCAGCTCACCACCGGGACAGGGGGCGGGCGATGAGCAGTTCTTC
TRBJ1-3 NA NA TRBV19 CASSMIGIRGSGNTIYF TGTGCCAGTAGTATGATCGGCATCCGTGGCTCTGGAAACACCATATATTTT
TRBJ2-6 NA many TRBV2 CASSVVGANVLTF TGTGCCAGCAGTGTAGTTGGGGCCAACGTCCTGACTTTC
TRBJ2-3 TRBD1 many TRBV5-1 CASSLFRTGGPDTQYF TGCGCCAGCAGCTTGTTCCGGACAGGGGGCCCAGATACGCAGTATTTT
TRBJ1-1 NA few TRBV7-2 CASSLLTGPLGNTEAFF TGTGCCAGCAGCCTCCTAACCGGGCCCTTGGGGAACACTGAAGCTTTCTTT
TRBJ1-2 TRBD1 many TRBV6-2/TRBV6-3 CASSLRTGLGEGYGYTF TGTGCCAGCAGTTTGCGGACAGGCCTAGGGGAAGGCTATGGCTACACCTTC
TRBJ1-5 NA NA TRBV11-2 CASSLGGLTGIDQPQHF TGTGCCAGCAGCTTAGGTGGATTAACAGGGATTGATCAGCCCCAGCATTTT
TRBJ1-2 NA few TRBV29-1 CSVLLGLDYGYTF TGCAGCGTCCTCCTTGGGCTAGACTATGGCTACACCTTC
TRBJ1-6 NA many TRBV11-3 CASSWGFGSPLHF TGTGCCAGCAGCTGGGGATTTGGTTCACCCCTCCACTTT
TRBJ1-5 NA NA TRBV20-1 CSARAIGDDSNQPQHF TGCAGTGCTAGAGCAATCGGCGATGATAGCAATCAGCCCCAGCATTTT
TRBJ2-2 TRBD2 few TRBV3-1 CASSQDSGGRNTGELFF TGTGCCAGCAGCCAAGACTCGGGGGGGCGGAACACCGGGGAGCTGTTTTTT
TRBJ1-2 NA NA TRBV7-9 CASSLAPNYGYTF TGTGCCAGCAGCTTAGCGCCGAACTATGGCTACACCTTC
TRBJ2-1 TRBD1 NA TRBV18 CASTPGQDYNEQFF TGTGCCAGCACACCGGGACAGGACTACAATGAGCAGTTCTTC
TRBJ1-5 NA few TRBV20-1 CSAREPGGLGDQPQHF TGCAGTGCTAGAGAACCCGGGGGGCTGGGGGATCAGCCCCAGCATTTT
TRBJ1-4 TRBD1 many TRBV2 CASTDRGWEKLFF TGTGCCAGCACTGACAGGGGTTGGGAAAAACTGTTTTTT
TRBJ2-7 NA many TRBV20-1 CSARATGTYEQYF TGCAGTGCTAGGGCAACAGGGACCTACGAGCAGTACTTC
TRBJ2-7 NA many TRBV20-1 CSARADLAYEQYF TGCAGTGCTAGAGCGGACCTAGCCTACGAGCAGTACTTC
TRBJ1-5 TRBD1 NA TRBV5-6 CASKIQGATQPQHF TGTGCCAGCAAAATACAGGGGGCGACTCAGCCCCAGCATTTT
TRBJ2-5 TRBD1 few TRBV20-1 CSAKDRDRLETQYF TGCAGTGCTAAAGACCGGGACAGGTTAGAGACCCAGTACTTC
TRBJ1-2 NA NA TRBV20-1 CSARNLRDYTF TGCAGTGCTAGAAACCTCAGGGACTACACCTTC
TRBJ1-1 TRBD1 few TRBV27 CASKRGDRENTEAFF TGTGCCAGCAAGAGAGGGGACAGGGAGAACACTGAAGCTTTCTTT
TRBJ1-4 NA NA TRBV13 CASRRRANEKLFF TGTGCCAGCAGACGGAGGGCTAATGAAAAACTGTTTTTT
TRBJ2-5 NA few TRBV7-9 CASSGRGLQETQYF TGTGCCAGCAGCGGTCGGGGGTTGCAAGAGACCCAGTACTTC
TRBJ2-3 NA many TRBV20-1 CSAPPVTSTDTQYF TGCAGTGCTCCCCCGGTTACTAGCACAGATACGCAGTATTTT
TRBJ2-2 NA few TRBV2 CASSEGQVNTGELFF TGTGCCAGCAGTGAAGGACAGGTTAACACCGGGGAGCTGTTTTTT
TRBJ2-5 TRBD2 many TRBV11-2 CASSSGTRDQETQYF TGTGCCAGCAGCTCCGGGACTAGAGACCAAGAGACCCAGTACTTC
TRBJ2-7 TRBD1 few TRBV29-1 CSVGTASSYEQYF TGCAGCGTCGGGACAGCGAGCTCCTACGAGCAGTACTTC
TRBJ2-1 TRBD1 many TRBV6-1 CASRFDRDSYNEQFF TGTGCCAGCAGGTTTGACCGGGACAGCTACAATGAGCAGTTCTTC
TRBJ1-2 NA NA TRBV9 CASSVQPGLDYGYTF TGTGCCAGCAGCGTCCAACCGGGTCTCGATTATGGCTACACCTTC